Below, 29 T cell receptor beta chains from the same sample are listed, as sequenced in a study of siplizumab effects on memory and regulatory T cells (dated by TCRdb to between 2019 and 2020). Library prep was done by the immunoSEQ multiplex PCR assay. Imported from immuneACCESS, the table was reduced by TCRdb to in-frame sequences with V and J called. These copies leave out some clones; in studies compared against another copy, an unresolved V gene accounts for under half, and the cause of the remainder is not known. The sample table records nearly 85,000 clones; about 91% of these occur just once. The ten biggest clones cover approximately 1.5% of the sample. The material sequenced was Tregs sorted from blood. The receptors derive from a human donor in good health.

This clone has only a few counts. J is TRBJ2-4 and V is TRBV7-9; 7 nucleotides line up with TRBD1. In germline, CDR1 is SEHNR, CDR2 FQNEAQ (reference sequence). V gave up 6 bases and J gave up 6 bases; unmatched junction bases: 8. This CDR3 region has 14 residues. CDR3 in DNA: TGTGCCAGCAGGAGCACAGGGGCCGGAAACATTCAGTACTTC. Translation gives CASRSTGAGNIQYF.

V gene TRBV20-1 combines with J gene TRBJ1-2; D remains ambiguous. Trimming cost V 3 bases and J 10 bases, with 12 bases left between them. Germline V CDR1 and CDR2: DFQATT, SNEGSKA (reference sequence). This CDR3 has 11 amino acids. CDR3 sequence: CSARVGRAYTF. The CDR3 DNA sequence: TGCAGTGCTAGGGTGGGCAGAGCCTACACCTTC.

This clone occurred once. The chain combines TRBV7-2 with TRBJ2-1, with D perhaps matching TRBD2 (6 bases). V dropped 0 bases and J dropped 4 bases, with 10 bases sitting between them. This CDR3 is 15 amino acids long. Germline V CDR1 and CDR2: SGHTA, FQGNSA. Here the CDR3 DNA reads TGTGCCAGCAGCTTAGCCCTCGGAGGGTACAATGAGCAGTTCTTC. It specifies CASSLALGGYNEQFF.

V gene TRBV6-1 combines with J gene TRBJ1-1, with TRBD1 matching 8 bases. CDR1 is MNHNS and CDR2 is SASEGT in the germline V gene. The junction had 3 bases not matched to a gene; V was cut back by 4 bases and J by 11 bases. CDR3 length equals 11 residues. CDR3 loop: CASSAQGGAFF. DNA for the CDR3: TGTGCCAGCAGTGCACAGGGGGGTGCTTTCTTT.

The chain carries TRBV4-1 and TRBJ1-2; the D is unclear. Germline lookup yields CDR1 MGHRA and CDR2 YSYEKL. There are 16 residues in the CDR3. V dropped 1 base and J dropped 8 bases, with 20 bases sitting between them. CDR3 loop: CASSQAGPHQLGGYTF. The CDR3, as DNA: TGCGCCAGCAGCCAAGCCGGCCCTCACCAGCTTGGGGGCTACACCTTC.

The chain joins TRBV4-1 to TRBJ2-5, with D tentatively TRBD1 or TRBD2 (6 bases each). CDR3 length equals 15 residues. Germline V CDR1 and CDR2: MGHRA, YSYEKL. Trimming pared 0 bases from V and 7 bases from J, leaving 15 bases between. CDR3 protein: CASSQDRGLGMTQYF. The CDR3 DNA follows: TGCGCCAGCAGCCAAGATCGGGGGCTCGGGATGACCCAGTACTTC.

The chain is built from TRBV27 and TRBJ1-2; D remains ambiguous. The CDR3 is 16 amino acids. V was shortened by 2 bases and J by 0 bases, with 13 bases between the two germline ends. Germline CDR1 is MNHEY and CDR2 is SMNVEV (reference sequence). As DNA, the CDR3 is TGTGCCAGCAGTTTAAGGTCGGGCAGCCCTAACTATGGCTACACCTTC. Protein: CASSLRSGSPNYGYTF.

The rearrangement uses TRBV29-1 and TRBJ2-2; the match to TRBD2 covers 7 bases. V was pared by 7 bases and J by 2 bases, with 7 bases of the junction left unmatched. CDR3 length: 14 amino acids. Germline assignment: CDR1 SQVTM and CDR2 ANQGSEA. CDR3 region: CSAGRTSNTGELFF. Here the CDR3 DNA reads TGCAGCGCGGGTAGGACTAGTAACACCGGGGAGCTGTTTTTT.

Here the CDR3 DNA reads TGTGCCAGCAGCCTTACCGGATGGGACAGGTCCTACGAGCAGTACTTC. This encodes CASSLTGWDRSYEQYF. The V call is TRBV5-4, the J call TRBJ2-7; the match to TRBD1 covers 8 bases. Germline loops: CDR1 SGHNT, CDR2 YYREEE (reference sequence). CDR3 size: 16 residues. Trimming took 4 bases from V and 1 from J; bases not matched to a gene: 10.

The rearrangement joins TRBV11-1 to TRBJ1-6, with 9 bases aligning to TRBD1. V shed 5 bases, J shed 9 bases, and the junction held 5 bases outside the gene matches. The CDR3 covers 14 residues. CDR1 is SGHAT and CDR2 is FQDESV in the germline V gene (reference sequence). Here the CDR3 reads CASSLGQGTSPLHF. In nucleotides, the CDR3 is TGTGCCAGCAGCCTGGGACAGGGCACTTCACCCCTCCACTTT. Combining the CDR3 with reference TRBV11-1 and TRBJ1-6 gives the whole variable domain EAEVAQSPRYKITEKSQAVAFWCDPISGHATLYWYRQILGQGPELLVQFQDESVVDDSQLPKDRFSAERLKGVDSTLKIQPAELGDSAMYLCASSLGQGTSPLHFGNGTRLTVT.

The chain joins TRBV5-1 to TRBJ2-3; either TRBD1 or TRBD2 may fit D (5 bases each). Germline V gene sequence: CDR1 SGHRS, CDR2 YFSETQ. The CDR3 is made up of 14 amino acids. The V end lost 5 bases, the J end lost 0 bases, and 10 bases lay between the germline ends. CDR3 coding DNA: TGCGCCAGCAGTGTCGGGGCGAGCACAGATACGCAGTATTTT. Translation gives CASSVGASTDTQYF. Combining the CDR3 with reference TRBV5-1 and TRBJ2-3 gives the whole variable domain KAGVTQTPRYLIKTRGQQVTLSCSPISGHRSVSWYQQTPGQGLQFLFEYFSETQRNKGNFPGRFSGRQFSNSRSEMNVSTLELGDSALYLCASSVGASTDTQYFGPGTRLTVL.

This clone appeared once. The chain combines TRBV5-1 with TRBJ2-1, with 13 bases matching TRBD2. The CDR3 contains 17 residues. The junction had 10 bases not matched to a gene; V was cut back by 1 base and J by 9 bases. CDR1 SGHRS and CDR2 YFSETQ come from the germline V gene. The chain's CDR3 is CASSLTSLAGGRSEQFF. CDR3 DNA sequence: TGCGCCAGCAGCTTGACCTCACTAGCGGGGGGGCGTAGTGAGCAGTTCTTC.

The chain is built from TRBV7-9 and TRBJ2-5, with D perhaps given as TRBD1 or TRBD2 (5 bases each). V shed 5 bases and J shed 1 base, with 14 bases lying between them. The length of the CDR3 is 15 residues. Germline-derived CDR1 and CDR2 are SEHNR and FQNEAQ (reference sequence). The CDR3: CASSGGPGLQETQYF. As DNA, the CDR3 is TGTGCCAGCAGCGGAGGACCAGGGCTCCAAGAGACCCAGTACTTC. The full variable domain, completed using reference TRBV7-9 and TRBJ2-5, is DTGVSQNPRHKITKRGQNVTFRCDPISEHNRLYWYRQTLGQGPEFLTYFQNEAQLEKSRLLSDRFSAERPKGSFSTLEIQRTEQGDSAMYLCASSGGPGLQETQYFGPGTRLLVL.

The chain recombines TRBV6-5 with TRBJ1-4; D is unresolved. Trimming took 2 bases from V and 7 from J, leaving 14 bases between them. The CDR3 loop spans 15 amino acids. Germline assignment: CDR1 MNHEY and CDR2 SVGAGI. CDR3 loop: CASSYGSGVGEKLFF. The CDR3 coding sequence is TGTGCCAGCAGTTACGGCTCGGGTGTAGGTGAAAAACTGTTTTTT.

The CDR3 region is CASSPGKDTQYF. In nucleotides, the CDR3 is TGTGCCAGCTCACCCGGTAAAGATACGCAGTATTTT. The chain employs TRBV18 and TRBJ2-3; D gene uncertain. Per the germline V gene, CDR1 is KGHSH and CDR2 is LQKENI. Trimming left V 3 bases short and J 5 bases short, with 6 bases between. This CDR3 has 12 residues.

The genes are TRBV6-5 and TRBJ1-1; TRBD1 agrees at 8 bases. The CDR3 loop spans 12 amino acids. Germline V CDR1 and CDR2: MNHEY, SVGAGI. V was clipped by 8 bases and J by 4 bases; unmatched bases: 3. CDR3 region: CASGQGFTEAFF. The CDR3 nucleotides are TGTGCCAGCGGACAGGGATTCACTGAAGCTTTCTTT.

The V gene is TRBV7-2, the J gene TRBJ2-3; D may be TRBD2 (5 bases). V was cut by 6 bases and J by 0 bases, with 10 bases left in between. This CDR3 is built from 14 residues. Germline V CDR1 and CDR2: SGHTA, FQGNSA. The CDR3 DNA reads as TGTGCCAGCAGGTACCGGGGTAGCACAGATACGCAGTATTTT. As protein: CASRYRGSTDTQYF.

The CDR3, as DNA: TGTGCCAGCAGCTTAAGGGGGACTAGCCAAGAGACCCAGTACTTC. Residues: CASSLRGTSQETQYF. This chain joins TRBV7-3 and TRBJ2-5, with 8 bases that match TRBD2. The germline V gene encodes CDR1 SGHTA and CDR2 FQGTGA. CDR3 length: 15 amino acids. J lost 1 base, V lost 1 base, and 2 bases had no gene match.

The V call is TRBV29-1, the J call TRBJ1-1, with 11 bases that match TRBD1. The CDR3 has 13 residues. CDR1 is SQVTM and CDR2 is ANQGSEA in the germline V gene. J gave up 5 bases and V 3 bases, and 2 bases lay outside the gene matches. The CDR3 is CSVDGTGGTEAFF. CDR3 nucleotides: TGCAGCGTTGATGGGACAGGGGGAACTGAAGCTTTCTTT. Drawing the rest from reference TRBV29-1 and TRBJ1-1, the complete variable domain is SAVISQKPSRDICQRGTSLTIQCQVDSQVTMMFWYRQQPGQSLTLIATANQGSEATYESGFVIDKFPISRPNLTFSTLTVSNMSPEDSSIYLCSVDGTGGTEAFFGQGTRLTVV.

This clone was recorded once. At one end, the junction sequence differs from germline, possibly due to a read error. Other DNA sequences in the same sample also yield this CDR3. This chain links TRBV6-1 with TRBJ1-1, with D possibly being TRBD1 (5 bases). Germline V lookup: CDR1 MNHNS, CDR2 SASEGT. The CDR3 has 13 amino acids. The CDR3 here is CASSSRDGTEAFF. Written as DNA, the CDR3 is TGTGCCAGCAGTAGTAGGGACGGCACTGAAGCCTTCTTT.

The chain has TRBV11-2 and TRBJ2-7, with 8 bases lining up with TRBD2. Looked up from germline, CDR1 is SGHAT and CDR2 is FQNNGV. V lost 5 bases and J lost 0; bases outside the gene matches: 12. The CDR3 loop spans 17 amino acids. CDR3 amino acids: CASSPLLGGGFSYEQYF. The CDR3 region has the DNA TGTGCCAGCAGCCCTCTGCTCGGGGGGGGGTTCTCCTACGAGCAGTACTTC.

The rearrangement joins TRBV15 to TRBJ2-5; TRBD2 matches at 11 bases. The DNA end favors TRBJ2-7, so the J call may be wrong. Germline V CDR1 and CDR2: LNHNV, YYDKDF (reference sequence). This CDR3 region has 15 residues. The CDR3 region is CATSMLAGGVYEQYF. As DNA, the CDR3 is TGTGCCACCAGCATGCTAGCGGGGGGTGTTTACGAGCAGTACTTC.

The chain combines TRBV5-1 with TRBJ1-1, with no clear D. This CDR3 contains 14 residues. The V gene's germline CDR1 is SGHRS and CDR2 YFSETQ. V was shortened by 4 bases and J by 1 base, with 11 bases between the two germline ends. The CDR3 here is CASSRQGGNTEAFF. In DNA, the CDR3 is TGCGCCAGCAGCCGACAAGGAGGGAACACTGAAGCTTTCTTT.

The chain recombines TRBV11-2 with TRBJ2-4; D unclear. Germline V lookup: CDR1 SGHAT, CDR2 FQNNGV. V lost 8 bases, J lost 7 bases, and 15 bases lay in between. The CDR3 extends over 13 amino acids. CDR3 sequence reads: CASLYPGSNIQYF. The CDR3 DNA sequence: TGTGCCAGCCTTTATCCTGGGTCGAACATTCAGTACTTC.

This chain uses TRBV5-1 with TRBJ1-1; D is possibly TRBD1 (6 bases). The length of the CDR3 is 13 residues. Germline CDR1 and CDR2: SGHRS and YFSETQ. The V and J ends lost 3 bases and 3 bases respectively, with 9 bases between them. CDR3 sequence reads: CASSWNRDTEAFF. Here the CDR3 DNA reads TGCGCCAGCAGCTGGAACAGGGACACTGAAGCTTTCTTT.

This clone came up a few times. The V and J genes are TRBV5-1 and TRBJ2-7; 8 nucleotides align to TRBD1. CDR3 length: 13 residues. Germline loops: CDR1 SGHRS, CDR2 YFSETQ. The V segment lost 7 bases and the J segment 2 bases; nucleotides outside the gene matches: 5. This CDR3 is CASGRDRTYEQYF. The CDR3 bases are TGCGCCAGCGGCCGGGACAGGACCTACGAGCAGTACTTC.

DNA for the CDR3: TGTGCCAGCAGCCAACAACGAGGTTTGGCTAATGAAAAACTGTTTTTT. Translated: CASSQQRGLANEKLFF. The chain employs TRBV4-2 and TRBJ1-4, with unresolved D. CDR1 is LGHNA, CDR2 YNFKEQ, per germline. Trimming cost V 2 bases and J 3 bases, with 13 bases left between them. This CDR3 has 16 residues.

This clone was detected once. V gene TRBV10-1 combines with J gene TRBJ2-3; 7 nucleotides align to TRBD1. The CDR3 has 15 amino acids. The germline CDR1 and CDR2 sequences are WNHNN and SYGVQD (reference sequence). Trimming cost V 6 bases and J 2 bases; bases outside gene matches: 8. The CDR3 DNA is TGCGCCAGCAGCCCATCACAGGGGAACACAGATACGCAGTATTTT. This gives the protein CASSPSQGNTDTQYF.

This CDR3 reads CASSPGPRETQYF. The CDR3 bases are TGTGCCAGCTCACCAGGGCCGAGGGAGACCCAGTACTTC. The rearrangement joins TRBV18 to TRBJ2-5; D is unclear. The germline V and J ends were trimmed by 2 bases and 5 bases, with 9 bases remaining between them. Germline V gives CDR1 KGHSH, CDR2 LQKENI. The CDR3 length is 13 residues.